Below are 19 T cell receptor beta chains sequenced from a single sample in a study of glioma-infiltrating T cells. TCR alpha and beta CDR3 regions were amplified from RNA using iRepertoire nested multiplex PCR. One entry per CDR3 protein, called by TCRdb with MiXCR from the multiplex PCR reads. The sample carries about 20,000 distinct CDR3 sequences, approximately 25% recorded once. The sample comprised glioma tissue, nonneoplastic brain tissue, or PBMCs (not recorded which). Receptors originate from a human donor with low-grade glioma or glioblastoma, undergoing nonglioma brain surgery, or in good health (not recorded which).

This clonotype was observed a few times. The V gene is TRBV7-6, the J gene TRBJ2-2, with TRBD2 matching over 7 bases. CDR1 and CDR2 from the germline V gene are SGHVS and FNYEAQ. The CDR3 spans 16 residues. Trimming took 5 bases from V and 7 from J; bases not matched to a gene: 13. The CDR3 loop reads CASSPTRDYGVGELFF. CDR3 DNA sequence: TGTGCCAGCAGCCCAACCCGGGACTACGGAGTCGGGGAGCTGTTTTTT. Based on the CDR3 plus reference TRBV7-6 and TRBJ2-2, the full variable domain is GAGVSQSPRYKVTKRGQDVALRCDPISGHVSLYWYRQALGQGPEFLTYFNYEAQQDKSGLPNDRFSAERPEGSISTLTIQRTEQRDSAMYRCASSPTRDYGVGELFFGEGSRLTVL.

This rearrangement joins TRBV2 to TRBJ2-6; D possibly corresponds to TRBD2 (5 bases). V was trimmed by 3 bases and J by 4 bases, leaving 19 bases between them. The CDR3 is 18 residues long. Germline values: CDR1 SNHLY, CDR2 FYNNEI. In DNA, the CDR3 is TGTGCCAGCAGTGATGTAGCGAGGTTTGGTTCAGGGGCCAACGTCCTGACTTTC. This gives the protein CASSDVARFGSGANVLTF.

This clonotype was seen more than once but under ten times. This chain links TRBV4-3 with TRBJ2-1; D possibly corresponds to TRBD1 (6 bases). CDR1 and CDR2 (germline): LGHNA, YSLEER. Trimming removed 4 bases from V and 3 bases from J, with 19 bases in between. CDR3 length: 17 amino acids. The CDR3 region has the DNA TGCGCCAGCAGCCCGAAAACCGGGACACTCTACTACAATGAGCAGTTCTTC. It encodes CASSPKTGTLYYNEQFF.

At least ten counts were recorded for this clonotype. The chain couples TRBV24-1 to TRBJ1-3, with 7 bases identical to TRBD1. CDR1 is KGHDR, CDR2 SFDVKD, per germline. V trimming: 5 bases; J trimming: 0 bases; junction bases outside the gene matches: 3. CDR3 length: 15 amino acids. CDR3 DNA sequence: TGTGCCACCAGTGGGGGGACAGCCTCTGGAAACACCATATATTTT. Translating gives CATSGGTASGNTIYF.

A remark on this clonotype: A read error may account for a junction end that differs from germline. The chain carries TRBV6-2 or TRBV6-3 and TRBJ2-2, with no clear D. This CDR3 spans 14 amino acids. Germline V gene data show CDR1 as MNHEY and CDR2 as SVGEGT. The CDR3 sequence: CASTRLGNAGELFF. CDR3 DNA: TGTGCCAGCACCCGACTGGGGAACGCCGGGGAGCTGTTTTTT.

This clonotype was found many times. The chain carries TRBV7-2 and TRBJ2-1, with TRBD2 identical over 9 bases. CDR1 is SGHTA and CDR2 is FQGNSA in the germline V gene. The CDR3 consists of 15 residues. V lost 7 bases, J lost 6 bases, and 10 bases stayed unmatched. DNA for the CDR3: TGTGCCAGCACCCGTCGAGCGGGGGGACTCAATGAGCAGTTCTTC. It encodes CASTRRAGGLNEQFF.

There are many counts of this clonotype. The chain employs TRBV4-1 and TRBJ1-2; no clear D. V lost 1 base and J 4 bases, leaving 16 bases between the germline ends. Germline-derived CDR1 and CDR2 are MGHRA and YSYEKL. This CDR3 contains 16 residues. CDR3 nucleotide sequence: TGCGCCAGCAGCCAAGCAAGCACCTACGACGGCTATGGCTACACCTTC. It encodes CASSQASTYDGYGYTF.

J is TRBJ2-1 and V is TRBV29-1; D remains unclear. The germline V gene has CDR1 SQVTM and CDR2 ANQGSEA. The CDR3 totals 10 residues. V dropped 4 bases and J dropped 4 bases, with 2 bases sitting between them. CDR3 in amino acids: CSVGYNEQFF. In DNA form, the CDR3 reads TGCAGCGTTGGTTACAATGAGCAGTTCTTC.

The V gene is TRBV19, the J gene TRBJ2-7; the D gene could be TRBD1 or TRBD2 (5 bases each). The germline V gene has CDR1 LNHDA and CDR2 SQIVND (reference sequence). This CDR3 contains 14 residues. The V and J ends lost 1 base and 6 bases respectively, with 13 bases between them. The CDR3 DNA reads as TGTGCCAGTAGTATAGTACCGGGGACGACCGAGCAGTACTTC. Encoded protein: CASSIVPGTTEQYF.

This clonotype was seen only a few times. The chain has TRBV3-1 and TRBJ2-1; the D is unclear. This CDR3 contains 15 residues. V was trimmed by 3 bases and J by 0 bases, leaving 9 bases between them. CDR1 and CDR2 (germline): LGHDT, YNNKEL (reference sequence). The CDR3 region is CASSHRLVSYNEQFF. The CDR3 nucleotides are TGTGCCAGCAGCCACCGACTCGTCTCCTACAATGAGCAGTTCTTC.

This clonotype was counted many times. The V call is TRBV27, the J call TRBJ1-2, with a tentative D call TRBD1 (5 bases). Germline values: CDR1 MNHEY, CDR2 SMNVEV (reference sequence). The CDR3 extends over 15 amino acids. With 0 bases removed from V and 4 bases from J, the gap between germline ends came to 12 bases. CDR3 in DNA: TGTGCCAGCAGTTTATCGGGGAGGGACCTCTATGGCTACACCTTC. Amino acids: CASSLSGRDLYGYTF.

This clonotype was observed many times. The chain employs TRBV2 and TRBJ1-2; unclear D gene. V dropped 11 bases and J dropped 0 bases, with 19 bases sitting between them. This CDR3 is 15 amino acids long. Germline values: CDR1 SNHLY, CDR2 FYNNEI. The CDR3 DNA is TGTGCCTGCACCGCGCGGGCCCGAGCTAACTATGGCTACACCTTC. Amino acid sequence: CACTARARANYGYTF.

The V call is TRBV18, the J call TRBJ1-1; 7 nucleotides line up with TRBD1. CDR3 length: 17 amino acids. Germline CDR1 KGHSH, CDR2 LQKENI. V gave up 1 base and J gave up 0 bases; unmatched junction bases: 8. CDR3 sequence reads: CASSPQETGLMNTEAFF. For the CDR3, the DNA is TGTGCCAGCTCACCACAGGAGACAGGGCTAATGAACACTGAAGCTTTCTTT.

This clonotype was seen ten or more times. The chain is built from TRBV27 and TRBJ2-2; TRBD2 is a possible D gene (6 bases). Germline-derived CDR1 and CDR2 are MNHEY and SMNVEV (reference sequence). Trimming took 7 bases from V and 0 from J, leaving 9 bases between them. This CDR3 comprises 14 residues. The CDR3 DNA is TGTGCCAGCACGACGGGGGCGAACACCGGGGAGCTGTTTTTT. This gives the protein CASTTGANTGELFF.

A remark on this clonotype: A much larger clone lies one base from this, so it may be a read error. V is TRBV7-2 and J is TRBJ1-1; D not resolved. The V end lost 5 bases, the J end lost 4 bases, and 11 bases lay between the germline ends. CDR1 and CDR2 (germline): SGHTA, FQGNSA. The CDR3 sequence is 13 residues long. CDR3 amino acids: CASSIHPVTEAFF. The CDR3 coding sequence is TGTGCCAGCAGCATCCACCCGGTCACTGAAGCTTTCTTT.

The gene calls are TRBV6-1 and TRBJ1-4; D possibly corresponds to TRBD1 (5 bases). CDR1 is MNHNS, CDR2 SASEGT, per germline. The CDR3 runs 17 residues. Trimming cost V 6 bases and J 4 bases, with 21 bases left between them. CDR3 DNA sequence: TGTGCCAGCAGCTCAATGAATCCGGGACGGCTTAATGAAAAACTGTTTTTT. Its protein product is CASSSMNPGRLNEKLFF.

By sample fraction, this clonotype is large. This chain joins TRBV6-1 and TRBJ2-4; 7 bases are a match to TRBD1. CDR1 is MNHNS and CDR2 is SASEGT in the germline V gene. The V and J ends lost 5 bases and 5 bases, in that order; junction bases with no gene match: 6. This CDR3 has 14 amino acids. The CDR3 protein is CASSNPGGENIQYF. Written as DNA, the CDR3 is TGTGCCAGCAGTAATCCAGGGGGTGAAAACATTCAGTACTTC.

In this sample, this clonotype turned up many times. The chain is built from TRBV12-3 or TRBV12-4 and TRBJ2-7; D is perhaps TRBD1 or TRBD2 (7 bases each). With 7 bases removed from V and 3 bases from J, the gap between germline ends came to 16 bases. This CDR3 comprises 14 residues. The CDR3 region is CASTPRGTDYEQYF. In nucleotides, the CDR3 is TGTGCCAGCACCCCGCGGGGGACAGACTACGAGCAGTACTTC.

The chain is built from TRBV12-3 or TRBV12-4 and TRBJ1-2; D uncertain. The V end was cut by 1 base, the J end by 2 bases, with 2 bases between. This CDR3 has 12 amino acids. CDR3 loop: CASSLENYGYTF. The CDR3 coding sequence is TGTGCCAGCAGTTTAGAGAACTATGGCTACACCTTC.